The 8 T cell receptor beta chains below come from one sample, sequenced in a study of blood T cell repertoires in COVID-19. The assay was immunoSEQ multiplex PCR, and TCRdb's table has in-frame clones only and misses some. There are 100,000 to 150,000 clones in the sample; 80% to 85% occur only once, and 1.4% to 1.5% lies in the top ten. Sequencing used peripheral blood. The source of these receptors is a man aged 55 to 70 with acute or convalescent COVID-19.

The CDR3 nucleotides read TGTGCCATATCGGACAGCCAGGGCATGAACACTGAAGCTTTCTTT. Its translation: CAISDSQGMNTEAFF. The chain uses TRBV10-3 and TRBJ1-1, with a tentative D call TRBD1 (6 bases). The CDR3 is 15 amino acids. The germline gives CDR1 ENHRY, CDR2 SYGVKD. The V gene lost 9 bases and the J gene lost 0 bases, with 17 bases spanning the gap.

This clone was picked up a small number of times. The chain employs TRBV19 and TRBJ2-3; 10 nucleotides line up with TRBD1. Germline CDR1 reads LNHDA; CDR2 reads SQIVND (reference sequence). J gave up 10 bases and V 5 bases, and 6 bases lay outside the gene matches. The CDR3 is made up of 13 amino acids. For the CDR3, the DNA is TGTGCCAGTAGTCCCTCGGACAGGGGGGCGCAGTATTTT. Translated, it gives CASSPSDRGAQYF.

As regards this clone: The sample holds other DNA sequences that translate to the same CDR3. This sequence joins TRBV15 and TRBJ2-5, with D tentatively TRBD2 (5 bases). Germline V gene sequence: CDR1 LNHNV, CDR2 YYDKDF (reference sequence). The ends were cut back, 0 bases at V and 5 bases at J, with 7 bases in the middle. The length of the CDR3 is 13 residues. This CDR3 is CATSRDRGETQYF. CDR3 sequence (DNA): TGTGCCACCAGCAGAGATCGCGGGGAGACCCAGTACTTC.

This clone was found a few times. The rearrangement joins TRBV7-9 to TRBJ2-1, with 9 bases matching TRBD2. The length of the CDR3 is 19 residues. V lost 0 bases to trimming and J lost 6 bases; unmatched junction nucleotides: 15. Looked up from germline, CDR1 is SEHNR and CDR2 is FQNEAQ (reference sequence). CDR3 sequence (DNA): TGTGCCAGCAGCTTAGCGCGCATTAGCGGGAGCCTTTTTGGCAATGAGCAGTTCTTC. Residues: CASSLARISGSLFGNEQFF.

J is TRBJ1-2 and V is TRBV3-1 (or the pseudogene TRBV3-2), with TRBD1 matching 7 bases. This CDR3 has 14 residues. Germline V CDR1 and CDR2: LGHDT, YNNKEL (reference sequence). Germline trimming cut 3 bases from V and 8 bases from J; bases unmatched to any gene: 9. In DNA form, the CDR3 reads TGTGCCAGCAGCCAGCAGACAGGGAATCGCGGCTACACCTTC. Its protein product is CASSQQTGNRGYTF.

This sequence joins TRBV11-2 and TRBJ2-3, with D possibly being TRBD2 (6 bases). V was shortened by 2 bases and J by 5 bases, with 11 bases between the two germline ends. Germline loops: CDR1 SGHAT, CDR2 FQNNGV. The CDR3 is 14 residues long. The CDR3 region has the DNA TGTGCCAGCAGCTTATTTGCGCGGGGAGATACGCAGTATTTT. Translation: CASSLFARGDTQYF.

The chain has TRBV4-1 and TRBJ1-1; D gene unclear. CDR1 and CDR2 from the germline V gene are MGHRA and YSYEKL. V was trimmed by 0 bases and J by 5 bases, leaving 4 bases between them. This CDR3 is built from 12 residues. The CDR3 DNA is TGCGCCAGCAGCCAAGATACAACTGAAGCTTTCTTT. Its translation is CASSQDTTEAFF.

CDR3 nucleotides: TGTGCCAGCAGCTTCCCAGGGGTCTCCTACGAGCAGTACTTC. This translates into CASSFPGVSYEQYF. V gene TRBV5-5 combines with J gene TRBJ2-7; D may be TRBD1 (6 bases). Germline CDR1 is SGHKS and CDR2 is YYEKEE (reference sequence). CDR3 size: 14 residues. Trimming removed 2 bases from V and 0 bases from J, with 9 bases in between.